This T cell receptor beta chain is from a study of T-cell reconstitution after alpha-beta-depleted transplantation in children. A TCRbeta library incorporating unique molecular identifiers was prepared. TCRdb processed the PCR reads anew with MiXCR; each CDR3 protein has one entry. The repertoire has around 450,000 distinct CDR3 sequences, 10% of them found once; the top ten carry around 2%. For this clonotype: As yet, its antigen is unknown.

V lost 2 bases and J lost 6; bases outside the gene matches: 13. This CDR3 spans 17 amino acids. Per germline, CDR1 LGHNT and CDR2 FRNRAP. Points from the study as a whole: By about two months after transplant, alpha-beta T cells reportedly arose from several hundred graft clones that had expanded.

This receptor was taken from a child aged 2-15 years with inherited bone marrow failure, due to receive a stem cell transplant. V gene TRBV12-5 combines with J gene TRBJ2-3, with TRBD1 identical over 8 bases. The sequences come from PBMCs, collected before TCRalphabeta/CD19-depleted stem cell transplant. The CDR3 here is CASGLLRTGLKGDTQYF. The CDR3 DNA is TGTGCTAGTGGTTTGCTCAGGACAGGGTTGAAGGGGGATACGCAGTATTTT. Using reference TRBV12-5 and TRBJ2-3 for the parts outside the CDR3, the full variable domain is DARVTQTPRHKVTEMGQEVTMRCQPILGHNTVFWYRQTMMQGLELLAYFRNRAPLDDSGMPKDRFSAEMPDATLATLKIQPSEPRDSAVYFCASGLLRTGLKGDTQYFGPGTRLTVL.